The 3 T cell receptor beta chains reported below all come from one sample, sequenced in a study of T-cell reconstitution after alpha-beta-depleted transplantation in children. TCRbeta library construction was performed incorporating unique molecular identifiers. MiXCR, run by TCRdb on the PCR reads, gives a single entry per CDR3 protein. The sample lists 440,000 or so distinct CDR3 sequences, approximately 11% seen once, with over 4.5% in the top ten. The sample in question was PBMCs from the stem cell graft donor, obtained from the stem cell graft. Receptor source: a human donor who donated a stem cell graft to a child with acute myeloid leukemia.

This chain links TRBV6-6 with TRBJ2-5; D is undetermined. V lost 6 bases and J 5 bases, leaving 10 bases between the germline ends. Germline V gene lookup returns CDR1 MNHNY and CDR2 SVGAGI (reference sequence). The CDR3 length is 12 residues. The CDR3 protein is CASSPTAETQYF. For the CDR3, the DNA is TGTGCCAGCAGCCCAACAGCGGAGACCCAGTACTTC.

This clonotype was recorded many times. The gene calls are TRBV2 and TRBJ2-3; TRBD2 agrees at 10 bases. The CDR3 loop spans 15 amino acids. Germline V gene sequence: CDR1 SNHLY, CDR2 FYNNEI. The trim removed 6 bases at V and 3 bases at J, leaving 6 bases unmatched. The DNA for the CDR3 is TGTGCCAGCAGGCTTCTAGCGGGAGAAACAGATACGCAGTATTTT. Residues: CASRLLAGETDTQYF.

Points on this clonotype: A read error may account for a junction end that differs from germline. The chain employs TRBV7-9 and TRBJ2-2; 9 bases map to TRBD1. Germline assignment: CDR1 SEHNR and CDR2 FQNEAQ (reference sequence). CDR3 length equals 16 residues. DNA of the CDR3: TGTGCCAGCAGCCGCCGGGACAGGGAAAGGGCCGGGGAGTTGTTTTTT. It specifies CASSRRDRERAGELFF.